A single sample is the source of the 6 T cell receptor beta chains below, sequenced in a study of blood T cell repertoires in COVID-19. Profiled with immunoSEQ multiplex PCR; TCRdb holds only in-frame clones, not every one. The table has a few hundred thousand clones, 80% to 90% seen once. Sequencing was carried out using PBMCs or T cells enriched from blood (not recorded which). These receptor sequences come from a woman between 45 and 65 years old who had recovered from COVID-19.

This chain links TRBV5-1 with TRBJ2-1; TRBD2 aligns across 10 bases. The CDR3 loop spans 16 amino acids. Germline-derived CDR1 and CDR2 are SGHRS and YFSETQ. Trimming removed 0 bases from V and 3 bases from J; junction bases left unmatched: 3. The CDR3 coding sequence is TGCGCCAGCAGCTTGGTCGCTAGCGGGAGCTACAATGAGCAGTTCTTC. Translation: CASSLVASGSYNEQFF.

The J gene is TRBJ1-2, the V gene TRBV14, with a weak D call TRBD1 (5 bases). The length of the CDR3 is 12 residues. Deletions cut 6 bases from V and 4 bases from J, with 9 bases between. Germline V gene data show CDR1 as SGHDN and CDR2 as FVKESK. The CDR3 sequence: CASRGQAYGYTF. CDR3 bases: TGTGCCAGCAGGGGGCAGGCCTATGGCTACACCTTC.

V gene TRBV29-1 combines with J gene TRBJ1-5, with 7 bases fitting TRBD1. The V and J ends lost 4 bases and 7 bases, in that order; junction bases with no gene match: 7. Germline assignment: CDR1 SQVTM and CDR2 ANQGSEA. The CDR3 has 13 amino acids. The CDR3: CSVGAGGRQPQHF. The DNA of the CDR3 is TGCAGCGTTGGGGCAGGGGGAAGGCAGCCCCAGCATTTT.

The J gene is TRBJ1-1, the V gene TRBV6-5; D is unresolved. CDR3 size: 12 residues. The germline V gene has CDR1 MNHEY and CDR2 SVGAGI. V was cut by 2 bases and J by 5 bases, with 6 bases left in between. CDR3 sequence: CASSYAGTEAFF. CDR3 nucleotides: TGTGCCAGCAGTTACGCGGGGACTGAAGCTTTCTTT.

The chain carries TRBV6-5 and TRBJ1-6, with D perhaps TRBD1 (6 bases). The CDR3 spans 14 residues. The germline gives CDR1 MNHEY, CDR2 SVGAGI. The V end was cut by 6 bases, the J end by 8 bases, with 14 bases between. Here the CDR3 DNA reads TGTGCCAGCAGGAGACAGGTCTGGGATTCACCCCTCCACTTT. Amino acids: CASRRQVWDSPLHF.

The V call is TRBV3-1 (or the pseudogene TRBV3-2), the J call TRBJ2-1; a weak D match, TRBD2 (5 bases). The CDR3 is 12 residues long. Germline CDR1 and CDR2: LGHDT and YNNKEL (reference sequence). V lost 7 bases to trimming and J lost 4 bases, with 8 bases between them. The CDR3 protein is CASNGLYNEQFF. CDR3 sequence (DNA): TGTGCCAGCAACGGACTGTACAATGAGCAGTTCTTC.